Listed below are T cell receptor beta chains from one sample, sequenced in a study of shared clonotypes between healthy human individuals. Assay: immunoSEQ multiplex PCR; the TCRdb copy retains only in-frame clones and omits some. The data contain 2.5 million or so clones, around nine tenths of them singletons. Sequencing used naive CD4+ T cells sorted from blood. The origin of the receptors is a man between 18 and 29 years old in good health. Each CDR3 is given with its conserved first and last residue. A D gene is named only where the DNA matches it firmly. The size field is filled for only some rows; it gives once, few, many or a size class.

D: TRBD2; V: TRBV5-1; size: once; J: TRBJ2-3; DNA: TGCGCCAGCAGCTGGGACTATACCACAGATACGCAGTATTTT; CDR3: CASSWDYTTDTQYF
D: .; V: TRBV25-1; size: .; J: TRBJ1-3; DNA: TGTGCCAGCAGTGTAGGGGGGACTGGAAACACCATATATTTT; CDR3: CASSVGGTGNTIYF
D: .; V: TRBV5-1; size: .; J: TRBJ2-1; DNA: TGCGCCAGCAGCTCGGGAGTGGGGAATGAGCAGTTCTTC; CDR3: CASSSGVGNEQFF
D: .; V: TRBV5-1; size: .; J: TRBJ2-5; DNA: TGCGCCAGCAGCTCGCTAGCTGAGGGAGAGACCCAGTACTTC; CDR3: CASSSLAEGETQYF
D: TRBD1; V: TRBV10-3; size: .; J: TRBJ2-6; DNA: TGTGCCATCAGCAGGGGACAGGTTAACTCTGGGGCCAACGTCCTGACTTTC; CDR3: CAISRGQVNSGANVLTF
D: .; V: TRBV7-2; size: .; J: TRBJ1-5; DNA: TGTGCCAGCAGCTTAGAACAGTCTTCTAATCAGCCCCAGCATTTT; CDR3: CASSLEQSSNQPQHF
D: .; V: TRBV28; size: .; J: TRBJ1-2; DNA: TGTGCCAGCAGTTTAGCGGGGGAGGGCAGAACCTATGGCTACACCTTC; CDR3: CASSLAGEGRTYGYTF
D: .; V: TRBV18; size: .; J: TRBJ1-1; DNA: TGTGCCAGCTCACCCGGGCAGGGAACTGAAGCTTTCTTT; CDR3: CASSPGQGTEAFF
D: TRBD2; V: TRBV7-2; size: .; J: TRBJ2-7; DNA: TGTGCCAGCAGCCTATGGGACTACTCCTACGAGCAGTACTTC; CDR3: CASSLWDYSYEQYF
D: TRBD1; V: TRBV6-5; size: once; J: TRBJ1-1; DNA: TGTGCCAGCAGTTACTGGCCGGCAGGGGGGAACACTGAAGCTTTCTTT; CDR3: CASSYWPAGGNTEAFF
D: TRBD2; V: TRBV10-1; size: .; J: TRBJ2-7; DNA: TGCGCCAGCAGTGAGTCGGGACTAAAGTACTTC; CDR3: CASSESGLKYF
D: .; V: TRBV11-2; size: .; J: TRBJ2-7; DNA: TGTGCCAGCAGCTTAGAAGAAGAGGGGGACGTTCGCTTTTACGAGCAGTACTTC; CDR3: CASSLEEEGDVRFYEQYF
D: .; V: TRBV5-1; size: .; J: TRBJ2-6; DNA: TGCGCCAGCAGCTTGGCTGAGGGACCAATCGGGGCCAACGTCCTGACTTTC; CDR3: CASSLAEGPIGANVLTF
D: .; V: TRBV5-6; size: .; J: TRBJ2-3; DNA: TGTGCCAGCAGCCATCCCAGCGTCACAGGCACAGATACGCAGTATTTT; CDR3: CASSHPSVTGTDTQYF
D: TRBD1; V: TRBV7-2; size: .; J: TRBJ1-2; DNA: TGTGCCAGCAGCCCAGGGGGCGCGGACTATGGCTACACCTTC; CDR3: CASSPGGADYGYTF
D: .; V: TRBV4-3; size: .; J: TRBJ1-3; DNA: TGCGCCAGCAGCTCCGGGACTGGAAACACCATATATTTT; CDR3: CASSSGTGNTIYF
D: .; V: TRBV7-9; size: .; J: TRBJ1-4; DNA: TGTGCCAGCAGCTGGGGACCTAATGAAAAACTGTTTTTT; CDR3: CASSWGPNEKLFF
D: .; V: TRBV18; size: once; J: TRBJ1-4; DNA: TGTGCCAGCTCACCTATACTCCTCCGGCAGCCGGCAACTAATGAAAAACTGTTTTTT; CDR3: CASSPILLRQPATNEKLFF
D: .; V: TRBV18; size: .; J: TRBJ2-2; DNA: TGTGCCAGCTCACCACAGACGAACACCGGGGAGCTGTTTTTT; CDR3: CASSPQTNTGELFF
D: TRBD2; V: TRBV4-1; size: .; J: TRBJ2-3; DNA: TGCGCCAGCAGCCAACCGACTAGCGGGAGGGCCACAGATACGCAGTATTTT; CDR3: CASSQPTSGRATDTQYF
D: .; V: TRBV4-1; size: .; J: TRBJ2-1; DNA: TGCGCCAGCAGCCAAAGGACGGATGCCTACAATGAGCAGTTCTTC; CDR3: CASSQRTDAYNEQFF
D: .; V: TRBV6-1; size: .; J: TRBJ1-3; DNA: TGTGCCAGCAGTGCAGGGTTTATCACTGGAAACACCATATATTTT; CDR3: CASSAGFITGNTIYF
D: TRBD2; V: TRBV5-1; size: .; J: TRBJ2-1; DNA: TGCGCCAGCAGCCCGGGACTAGCGGCACACAATGAGCAGTTCTTC; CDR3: CASSPGLAAHNEQFF
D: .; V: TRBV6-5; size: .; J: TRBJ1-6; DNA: TGTGCCAGCAGTACCCTCCAGGGAGAGAATTCACCCCTCCACTTT; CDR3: CASSTLQGENSPLHF
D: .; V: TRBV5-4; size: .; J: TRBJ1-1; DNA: TGTGCCAGCAGCTTGACGGGGGACACTGAAGCTTTCTTT; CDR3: CASSLTGDTEAFF
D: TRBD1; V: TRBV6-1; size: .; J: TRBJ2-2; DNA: TGTGCCAGCAGTGAACAGGGGGCCACCGGGGAGCTGTTTTTT; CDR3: CASSEQGATGELFF
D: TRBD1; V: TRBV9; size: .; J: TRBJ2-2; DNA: TGTGCCAGCAGCCCGGGGCCGGGACAGAATAACGGGGAGCTGTTTTTT; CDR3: CASSPGPGQNNGELFF